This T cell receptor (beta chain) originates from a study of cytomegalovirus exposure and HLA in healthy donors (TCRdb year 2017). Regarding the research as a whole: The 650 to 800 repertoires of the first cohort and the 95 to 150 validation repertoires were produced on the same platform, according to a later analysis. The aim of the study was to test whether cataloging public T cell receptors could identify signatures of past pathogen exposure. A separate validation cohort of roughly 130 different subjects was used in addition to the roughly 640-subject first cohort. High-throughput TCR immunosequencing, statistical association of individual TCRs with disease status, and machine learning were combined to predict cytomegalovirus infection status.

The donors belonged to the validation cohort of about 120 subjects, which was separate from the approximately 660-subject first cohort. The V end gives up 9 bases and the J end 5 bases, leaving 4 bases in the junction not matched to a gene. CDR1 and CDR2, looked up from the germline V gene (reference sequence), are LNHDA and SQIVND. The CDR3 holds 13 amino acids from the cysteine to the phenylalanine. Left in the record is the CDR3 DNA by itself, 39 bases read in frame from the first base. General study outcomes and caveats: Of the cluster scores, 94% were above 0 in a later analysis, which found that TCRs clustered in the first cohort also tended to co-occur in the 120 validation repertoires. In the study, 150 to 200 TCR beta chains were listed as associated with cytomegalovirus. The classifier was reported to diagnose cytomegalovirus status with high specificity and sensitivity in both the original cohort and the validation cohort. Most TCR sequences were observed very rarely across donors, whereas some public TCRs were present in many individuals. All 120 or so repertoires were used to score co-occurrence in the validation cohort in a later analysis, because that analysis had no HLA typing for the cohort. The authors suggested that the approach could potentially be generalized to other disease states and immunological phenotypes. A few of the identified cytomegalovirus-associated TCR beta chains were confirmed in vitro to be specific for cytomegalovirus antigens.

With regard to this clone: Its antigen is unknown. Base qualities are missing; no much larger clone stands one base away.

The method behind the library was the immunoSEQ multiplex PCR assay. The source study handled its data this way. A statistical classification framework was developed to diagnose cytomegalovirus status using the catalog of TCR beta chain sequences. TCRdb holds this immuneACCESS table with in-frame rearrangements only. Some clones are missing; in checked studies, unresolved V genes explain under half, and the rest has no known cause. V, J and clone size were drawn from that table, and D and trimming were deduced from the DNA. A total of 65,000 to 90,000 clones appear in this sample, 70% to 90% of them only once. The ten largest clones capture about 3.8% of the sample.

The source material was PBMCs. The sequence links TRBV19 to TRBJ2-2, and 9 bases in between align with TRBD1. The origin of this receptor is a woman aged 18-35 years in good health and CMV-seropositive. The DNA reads TGTGCCAGCAGACAGGGGGTAACCGGGGAGCTGTTTTTT. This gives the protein CASRQGVTGELFF.